This T cell receptor (beta chain) was sequenced in a study of CD4+ T cells in melanoma (dated 2022 in TCRdb). With regard to the full study: Neoantigen-specific CD4+ T cells in human melanoma were what the study investigated.

Trimmed from V: 9 bases; trimmed from J: 5 bases; junction bases lacking a gene match: 2. The CDR3 runs 11 residues from the cysteine to the phenylalanine. Kept here is only the CDR3 DNA, which spans 33 bases and is read in frame from base 1. From a lookup of the germline V gene, CDR1 and CDR2 are LGHNA and YSLEER. The study at large found these results: The report described a correlation between neoantigen-specific CD4+ T cells and the function of CD8+ T cells, macrophages and B cells. Neoantigen-specific CD4+ T cells in melanoma were reported to show diverse differentiation states.

Libraries came from the immunoSEQ multiplex PCR assay. This is the immuneACCESS table as TCRdb keeps it, with only in-frame sequences that have V and J called. A part of the clones is gone; compared with another copy, unresolved V genes explain less than half, and the rest is unexplained. The sample has approximately 110,000 clones on record, 92% of them singletons. The ten biggest clones cover 2.5% to 3.5% of the sample. Donors were patients with melanoma. Concerning this clone itself: Its binding antigen is unknown. Base qualities are not recorded, but no much larger clone differs from it by a single base.

The chain employs TRBV4-3 and TRBJ2-3, and 7 junction bases match TRBD2. The receptor's source is a human donor with melanoma. The specimen was peripheral blood. The CDR3 region: CASSGLDTQYF. DNA sequence: TGCGCCAGTAGCGGGCTAGATACGCAGTATTTT.